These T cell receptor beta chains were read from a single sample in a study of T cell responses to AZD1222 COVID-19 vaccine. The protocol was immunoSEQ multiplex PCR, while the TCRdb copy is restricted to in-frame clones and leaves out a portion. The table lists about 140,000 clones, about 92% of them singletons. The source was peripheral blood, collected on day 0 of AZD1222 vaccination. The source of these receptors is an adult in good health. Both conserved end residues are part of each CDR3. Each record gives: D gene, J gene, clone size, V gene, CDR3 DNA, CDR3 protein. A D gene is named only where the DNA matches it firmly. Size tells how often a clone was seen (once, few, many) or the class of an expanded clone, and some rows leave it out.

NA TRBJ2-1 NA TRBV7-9 TGTGCCAGCCCATCCGGGGGGCGGGCGGCCGGGTTCTCCTACAATGAGCAGTTCTTC CASPSGGRAAGFSYNEQFF
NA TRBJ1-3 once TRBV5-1 TGCGCCAGCAGCTTGGGACGCGGGACCAGCTCTGGAAACACCATATATTTT CASSLGRGTSSGNTIYF
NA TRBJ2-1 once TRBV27 TGTGCCAGCAGTCCCAGGGTCCCCTACAATGAGCAGTTCTTC CASSPRVPYNEQFF
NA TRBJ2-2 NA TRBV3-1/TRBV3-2 TGTGCCAGCAGCCAGTTTAGGACGAACACCGGGGAGCTGTTTTTT CASSQFRTNTGELFF
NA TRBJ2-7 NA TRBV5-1 TGCGCCAGCAACTTTAACTACGAGCAGTACTTC CASNFNYEQYF
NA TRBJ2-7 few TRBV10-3 TGTGCCATCAGTGAGGGGGTGGTCTCCCCCTACGAGCAGTACTTC CAISEGVVSPYEQYF
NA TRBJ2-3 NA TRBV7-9 TGTGCCAGCAGCGTTGGCGGGTCTTTTTCCACAGATACGCAGTATTTT CASSVGGSFSTDTQYF
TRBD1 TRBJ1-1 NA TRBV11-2 TGTGCCAGCAGCTTAAGGGCCCGGACAGGGGGGAAGTCCGTCACTGAAGCTTTCTTT CASSLRARTGGKSVTEAFF
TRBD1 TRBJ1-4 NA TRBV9 TGTGCCAGCAGCGGGGACAGCGCAACTAATGAAAAACTGTTTTTT CASSGDSATNEKLFF
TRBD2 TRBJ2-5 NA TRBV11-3 TGTGCCAGCAGCTTAGGGCTAGCGGGGCGCCAAGAGACCCAGTACTTC CASSLGLAGRQETQYF
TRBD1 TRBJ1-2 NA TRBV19 TGTGCCAGTAGGAACCCAGGGGGAGCGTTTGGCTACACCTTC CASRNPGGAFGYTF
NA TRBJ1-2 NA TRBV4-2 TGTGCCAGCAGCCAAGGAAGAGCGGGGGCGGTAGGCTATGGCTACACCTTC CASSQGRAGAVGYGYTF
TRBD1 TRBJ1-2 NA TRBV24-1 TGTGCCACCAGTGGTCTATTAAGTCCACAGGGGGCTGGAACCCACTATGGCTACACCTTC CATSGLLSPQGAGTHYGYTF
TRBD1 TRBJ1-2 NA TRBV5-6 TGTGCCAGCAGCTTAGGGACAGGGCCCAATTCTAACTATGGCTACACCTTC CASSLGTGPNSNYGYTF
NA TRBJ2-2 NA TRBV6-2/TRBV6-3 TGTGCCAGCAGTTACCACGACCTCAGGAACACCGGGGAGCTGTTTTTT CASSYHDLRNTGELFF
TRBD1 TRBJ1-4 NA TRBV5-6 TGTGCCAGCAGCTTACCGGACAGGGTCGGTGAAAAACTGTTTTTT CASSLPDRVGEKLFF
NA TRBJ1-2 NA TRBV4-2 TGTGCCAGCAGCCAAGACAGGGGCTATGGCTACACCTTC CASSQDRGYGYTF
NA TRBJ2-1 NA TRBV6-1 TGTGCCAGCAGTGAAGTGGGGGCCTCCTACAATGAGCAGTTCTTC CASSEVGASYNEQFF
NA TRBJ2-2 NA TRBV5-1 TGCGCCAGCAGCATTACTCAGGGTATGACCACCGGGGAGCTGTTTTTT CASSITQGMTTGELFF
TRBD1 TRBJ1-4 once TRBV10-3 TGTGCCATCAGTGGGGACAGGGGAGAAGGAAAACTGTTTTTT CAISGDRGEGKLFF
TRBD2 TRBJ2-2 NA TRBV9 TGTGCCAGCAGCAACAGACTAGCTTATACGAACACCGGGGAGCTGTTTTTT CASSNRLAYTNTGELFF
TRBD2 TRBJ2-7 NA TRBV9 TGTGCCAGCAGCGGACTAGCGACCGGTTACGAGCAGTACTTC CASSGLATGYEQYF
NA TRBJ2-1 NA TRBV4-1 TGCGCCAGCAGCCACCCCACTAGGAGCTCCTACAATGAGCAGTTCTTC CASSHPTRSSYNEQFF
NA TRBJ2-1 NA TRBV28 TGTGCCAGCAGTTTATGGAGAAATGAGCAGTTCTTC CASSLWRNEQFF
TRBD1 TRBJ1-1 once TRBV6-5 TGTGCCAGCAGTTACAGAGGGGGCGGGGGAGCTTTCTTT CASSYRGGGGAFF
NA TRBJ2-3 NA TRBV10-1 TGCGCCAGCAGTGAGGCGAGTGCGGGAACGCGCACAGATACGCAGTATTTT CASSEASAGTRTDTQYF
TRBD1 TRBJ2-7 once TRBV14 TGTGCCAGCAGCCAGAGAGGAGGGACAGGGGCAAGCTACGAGCAGTACTTC CASSQRGGTGASYEQYF
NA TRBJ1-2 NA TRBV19 TGTGCCAGTAGTAACCAAGTGGTCGCAGACTATGGCTACACCTTC CASSNQVVADYGYTF
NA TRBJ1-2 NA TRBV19 TGTGCCAGTAGCACCCTCCCGGGAAACTATGGCTACACCTTC CASSTLPGNYGYTF
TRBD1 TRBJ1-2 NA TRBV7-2 TGTGCCAGCAGCTTACGGCAGGGGGCTACTGGCCCTTATGGCTACACCTTC CASSLRQGATGPYGYTF
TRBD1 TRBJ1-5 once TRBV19 TGTGCCACTAAGGAACAGGGGGAGAGGGCCCAGCATTTT CATKEQGERAQHF
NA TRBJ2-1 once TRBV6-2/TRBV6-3 TGTGCCAGCAGTTACTCGATGCGATTCAGGTCCTACAATGAGCAGTTCTTC CASSYSMRFRSYNEQFF
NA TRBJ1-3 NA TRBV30 TGTGCCTGGAGCGCGAAGGATTTTGGAAACACCATATATTTT CAWSAKDFGNTIYF
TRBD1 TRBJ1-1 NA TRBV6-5 TGTGCCAGCGTTGCTGACAGGGTGGGAACTGAAGCTTTCTTT CASVADRVGTEAFF
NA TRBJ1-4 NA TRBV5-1 TGCGCCAGCAGCTTGGCTCGGACCAGTAACCACAATGAAAAACTGTTTTTT CASSLARTSNHNEKLFF
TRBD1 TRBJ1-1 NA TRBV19 TGTGCCAGTAGTATACAGGGGGATACTGAAGCTTTCTTT CASSIQGDTEAFF
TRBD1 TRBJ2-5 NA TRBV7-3 TGTGCCAGCAGCTGGACAGGGACCCAGACCCAGTACTTC CASSWTGTQTQYF
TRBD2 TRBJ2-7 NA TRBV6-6 TGTGCCAGTAGTCCCCCGACAGCGGGAGGCCTGAATAACGAGCAGTACTTC CASSPPTAGGLNNEQYF
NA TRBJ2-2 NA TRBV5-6 TGTGCCAGCAGCCCGCCATTTTCGAACACCGGGGAGCTGTTTTTT CASSPPFSNTGELFF
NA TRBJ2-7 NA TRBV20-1 TGCAGTGCTAGTTCTTGGGGTTCCCCCTACGAGCAGTACTTC CSASSWGSPYEQYF
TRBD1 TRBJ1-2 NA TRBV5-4 TGTGCCAGCAGCGACCGACAGGGGGGAAACTATGGCTACACCTTC CASSDRQGGNYGYTF
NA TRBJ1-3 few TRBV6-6 TGTGCCAGCAGCGACCCCCACAGGGAGGCTGGAAACACCATATATTTT CASSDPHREAGNTIYF
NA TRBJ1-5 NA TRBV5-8 TGTGCCAGCAGCTTGTACGGGCAGGATCAGCCCCAGCATTTT CASSLYGQDQPQHF
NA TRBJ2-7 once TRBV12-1 TGTGCCAGCAGCTGCAGACTAGCGGGAGTCTCCCACGAGCAGTACTTC CASSCRLAGVSHEQYF
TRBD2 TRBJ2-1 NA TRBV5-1 TGCGCCAGCAAAATCAGTACTAGCGGATTCAATGAGCAGTTCTTC CASKISTSGFNEQFF
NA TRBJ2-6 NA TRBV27 TGTGCCAGCAGTTTATCCCGGACGCAAGGGACTTACTCTGGGGCCAACGTCCTGACTTTC CASSLSRTQGTYSGANVLTF
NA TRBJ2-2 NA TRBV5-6 TGTGCCAGCAGCTTCCTGTCGCGGGCGAACACCGGGGAGCTGTTTTTT CASSFLSRANTGELFF
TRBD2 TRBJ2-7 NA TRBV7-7 TGTGCCAGCAGCTTAGAAGTGGGAGGGCCCGGGGTCGAGCAGTACTTC CASSLEVGGPGVEQYF
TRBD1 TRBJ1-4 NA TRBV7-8 TGTGCCAGCAGTCAGATGGGACAGGGGGTTAATGAAAAACTGTTTTTT CASSQMGQGVNEKLFF
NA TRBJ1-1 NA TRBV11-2 TGTGCCAGCACCCAGCTTTCCGGGGACACTGAAGCTTTCTTT CASTQLSGDTEAFF
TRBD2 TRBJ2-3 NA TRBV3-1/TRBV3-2 TGTGCCAGCAGGGACGGGAGGGGGAGCACAGATACGCAGTATTTT CASRDGRGSTDTQYF
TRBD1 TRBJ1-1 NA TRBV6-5 TGTGCCAGCAGCCAGGACAGGGTCGGAACTGAAGCTTTCTTT CASSQDRVGTEAFF
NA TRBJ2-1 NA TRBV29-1 TGCAGCGTTGAATATATCAACTACAATGAGCAGTTCTTC CSVEYINYNEQFF
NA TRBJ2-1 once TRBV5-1 TGCGCCAGCAGCTTAGCGGTCACCTCCTACAATGAGCAGTTCTTC CASSLAVTSYNEQFF
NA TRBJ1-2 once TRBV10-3 TGTGCCATCAGTGAGTCCTGGGAAGTAAGCTACACCTTC CAISESWEVSYTF